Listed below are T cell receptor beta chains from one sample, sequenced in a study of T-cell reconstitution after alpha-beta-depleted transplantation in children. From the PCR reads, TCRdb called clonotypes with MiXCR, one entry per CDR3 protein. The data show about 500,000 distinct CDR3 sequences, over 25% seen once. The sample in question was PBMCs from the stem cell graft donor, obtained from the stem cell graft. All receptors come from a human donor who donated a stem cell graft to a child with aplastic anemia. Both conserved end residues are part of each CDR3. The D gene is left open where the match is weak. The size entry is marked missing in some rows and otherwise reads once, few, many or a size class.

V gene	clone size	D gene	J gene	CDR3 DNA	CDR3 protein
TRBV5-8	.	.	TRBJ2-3	TGTGCCAGCAGCTTGGGAACAGGGCCCAGCACAGATACGCAGTATTTT	CASSLGTGPSTDTQYF
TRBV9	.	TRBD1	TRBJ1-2	TGTGCCAGCAGCGGGGACAGGGCCTACTATGGCTACACCTTC	CASSGDRAYYGYTF
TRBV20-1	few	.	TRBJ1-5	TGCAGTGCTAGAGATCGCGGGGGCGCGGTTCAGCCCCAGCATTTT	CSARDRGGAVQPQHF
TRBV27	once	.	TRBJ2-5	TGTGCCAGCAGTCCCGCAACACGCCGCCAAGAGACCCAGTACTTC	CASSPATRRQETQYF
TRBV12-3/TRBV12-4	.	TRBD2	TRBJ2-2	TGTGCCAGCAGTCCTAGCGGGAGAACCTTCGGGGAGCTGTTTTTT	CASSPSGRTFGELFF
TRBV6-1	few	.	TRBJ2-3	TGTGCCAGCAGTAAACGGGGGACAGACACAGATACGCAGTATTTT	CASSKRGTDTDTQYF
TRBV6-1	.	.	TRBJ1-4	TGTGCCAGCAGTCCCCTAGTGGATCCCACCAGGCCAAGGAAACTGTTTTTT	CASSPLVDPTRPRKLFF
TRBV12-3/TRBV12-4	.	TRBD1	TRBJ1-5	TGTGCCAGCAGCCGCGGACAGGGGATAAGCAATCAGCCCCAGCATTTT	CASSRGQGISNQPQHF
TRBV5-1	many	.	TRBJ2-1	TGCGCCAGCAGCTTGGGCGGGTTCTCCTACAATGAGCAGTTCTTC	CASSLGGFSYNEQFF
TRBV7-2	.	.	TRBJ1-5	TGTGCCAGCAGCTTAAAGAGGGGTGGGCAGCCCCAGCATTTT	CASSLKRGGQPQHF
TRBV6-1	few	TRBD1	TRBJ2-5	TGTGCCAGCAGAGAAGCAGGGGGTGGAGAGACCCAGTACTTC	CASREAGGGETQYF
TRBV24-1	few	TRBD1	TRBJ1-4	TGTGCCACCAGTGCCCCGGGACAGGGTCGGACTGAAAAACTGTTTTTT	CATSAPGQGRTEKLFF
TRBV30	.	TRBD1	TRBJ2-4	TGTGCCTGGGGATTTGACAGGGTGGCGGCCAAAAACATTCAGTACTTC	CAWGFDRVAAKNIQYF
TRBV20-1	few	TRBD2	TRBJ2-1	TGCAGTGCTAGCCTGCTAGCGGGAGGGCTTGTGTCCTACAATGAGCAGTTCTTC	CSASLLAGGLVSYNEQFF
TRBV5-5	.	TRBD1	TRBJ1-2	TGTGCCAGCAGCTTACTCTATTTCGGGACAGGGGGCGTCTATGGCTACACCTTC	CASSLLYFGTGGVYGYTF
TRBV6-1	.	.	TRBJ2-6	TGTGCCAGCAGTGCCCTGGGGGCCAACGTCCTGACTTTC	CASSALGANVLTF
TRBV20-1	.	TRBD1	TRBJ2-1	TGCAGTCGCCCGGGACAGGGACGCAATGAGCAGTTCTTC	CSRPGQGRNEQFF
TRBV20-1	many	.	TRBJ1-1	TGCAGTGCTAGAGATGGCAGGATGCAGGTTGAAGCTTTCTTT	CSARDGRMQVEAFF
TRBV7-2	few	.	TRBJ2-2	TGTGCCAGCAGCTTAGTCTCTGGGGGGCGCGTGACCGGGGAGCTGTTTTTT	CASSLVSGGRVTGELFF
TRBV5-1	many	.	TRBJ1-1	TGCGCCAGCAGCCCAGGCCGGGACACAAACACTGAAGCTTTCTTT	CASSPGRDTNTEAFF
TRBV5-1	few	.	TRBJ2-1	TGCGCCAGCAGAAACGGGGTTTCCTACAATGAGCAGTTCTTC	CASRNGVSYNEQFF
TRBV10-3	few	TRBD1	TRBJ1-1	TGTGCCATCAGGGCGGACAGGGTTGCTTTCTTT	CAIRADRVAFF
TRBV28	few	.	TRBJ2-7	TGTGCCAGCATCCCAAGGGGGACGGCCTCCTACGAGCAGTACTTC	CASIPRGTASYEQYF
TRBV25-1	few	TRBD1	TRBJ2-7	TGTGCCAGCAACCCAGGGGGTCTCCACGAGCAGTACTTC	CASNPGGLHEQYF
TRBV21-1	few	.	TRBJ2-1	TGTGCCAGCAGCGAGATCGGGAGACTAGCGCATAATGAGCAGTTCTTC	CASSEIGRLAHNEQFF
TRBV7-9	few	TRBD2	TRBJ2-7	TGTGCCAGCAGCCCATCGGTGGCGGGAGGGACCTACGAGCAGTACTTC	CASSPSVAGGTYEQYF
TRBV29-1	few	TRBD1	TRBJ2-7	TGCAGCGTTGAGGAGGACAGGGCCTACGAGCAGTACTTC	CSVEEDRAYEQYF
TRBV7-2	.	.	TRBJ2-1	TGTGCCAGCATAGAGTGGGCACACAATGAGCAGTTCTTC	CASIEWAHNEQFF
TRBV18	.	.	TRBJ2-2	TGTGCCAGCTCACCACTCGGGAGTGGTAGCACCGGGGAGCTGTTTTTT	CASSPLGSGSTGELFF